This TCR beta chain was identified during a study of blood T cell repertoires in COVID-19. Turning to the study itself: The study drew acute and convalescent COVID-19 samples from the United States, Italy and Spain.

This table comes from immunoSEQ multiplex PCR, and its TCRdb copy is limited to in-frame clones, with some not included. The table lists approximately 240,000 clones, 87% of them singletons. CDR1 LNHDA and CDR2 SQIVND come from the germline V gene (reference sequence). V lost 1 base to trimming and J lost 2 bases; unmatched junction nucleotides: 14. The CDR3 consists of 21 residues. This chain connects TRBV19 to TRBJ2-1; 13 bases are a match to TRBD2. This TCR derives from a woman younger than 45 with acute COVID-19. The material sequenced was PBMCs or T cells enriched from blood (not recorded which). The CDR3 spells CASSIVFGGLGLAGAYNEQFF. The CDR3 nucleotides are TGTGCCAGTAGTATAGTTTTCGGGGGTCTTGGACTAGCGGGGGCCTACAATGAGCAGTTCTTC.